The 9 T cell receptor beta chains below come from one sample, sequenced in a study of control samples from healthy donors and cancer patients. Clones were sequenced by immunoSEQ multiplex PCR, and TCRdb holds only the in-frame ones, with some missing. The repertoire includes approximately 2,500 clones, just over 95% of them detected once, and approximately 1.5% sits in the top ten. The sample consisted of PBMCs. The source is a man aged 70 or older with head and neck cancer.

V usage is TRBV4-2 and J usage is TRBJ2-3; no clear D gene. Deletions cut 0 bases from V and 10 bases from J, with 11 bases between. The V gene's germline CDR1 is LGHNA and CDR2 YNFKEQ. This CDR3 has 13 amino acids. The chain's CDR3 is CASSQDFSRAQYF. CDR3 DNA: TGTGCCAGCAGCCAAGACTTCTCGAGAGCGCAGTATTTT.

The chain uses TRBV29-1 and TRBJ2-5, with D perhaps TRBD2 (5 bases). This CDR3 comprises 13 residues. CDR1 is SQVTM and CDR2 is ANQGSEA in the germline V gene. This CDR3 reads CGVGVSLVETQYF. For the CDR3, the DNA is TGCGGGGTGGGAGTTAGTCTAGTGGAGACCCAGTACTTC. The complete variable domain, with remaining parts taken from reference TRBV29-1 and TRBJ2-5, reads SAVISQKPSRDICQRGTSLTIQCQVDSQVTMMFWYRQQPGQSLTLIATANQGSEATYESGFVIDKFPISRPNLTFSTLTVSNMSPEDSSIYLCGVGVSLVETQYFGPGTRLLVL.

V usage is TRBV2 and J usage is TRBJ1-2, with D possibly being TRBD1 (5 bases). Germline CDR1 SNHLY, CDR2 FYNNEI. V was cut by 8 bases and J by 6 bases, with 13 bases left in between. This CDR3 has 12 residues. CDR3 residues: CASGGDGDGYTF. The DNA for the CDR3 is TGTGCCAGCGGGGGAGACGGGGATGGCTACACCTTC.

The chain recombines TRBV6-5 with TRBJ2-7; D might be TRBD1 (6 bases). The CDR3 is 12 amino acids. The germline V gene has CDR1 MNHEY and CDR2 SVGAGI. The germline V and J ends were trimmed by 6 bases and 4 bases, with 10 bases remaining between them. CDR3 DNA: TGTGCCAGCAGATCACAGGGTTACGAGCAGTACTTC. This translates into CASRSQGYEQYF.

Concerning this clone: It is unclear where the CDR3 begins or ends on the DNA, so no DNA is shown, and the CDR3 is as TCRdb lists it. This chain uses TRBV5-1 with TRBJ2-7. CDR1 and CDR2 from the germline V gene are SGHRS and YFSETQ. The CDR3 contains 15 residues when both ends are counted. CDR3 residues: CASSFGPGQGVEQYF.

V is TRBV2 and J is TRBJ2-7; D gene ambiguous. CDR1 is SNHLY and CDR2 is FYNNEI in the germline V gene. CDR3 length equals 11 residues. Trimming left V 7 bases short and J 4 bases short, with 8 bases between. The chain's CDR3 is CASTTVYEQYF. In nucleotides, the CDR3 is TGTGCCAGCACCACCGTATACGAGCAGTACTTC.

The chain combines TRBV5-1 with TRBJ1-2; D is unclear. Germline V gene data show CDR1 as SGHRS and CDR2 as YFSETQ. Trimming pared 4 bases from V and 3 bases from J, leaving 10 bases between. The CDR3 has 13 amino acids. The CDR3: CASSREGDYGYTF. CDR3 DNA sequence: TGCGCCAGCAGCCGGGAGGGCGACTATGGCTACACCTTC.

The chain links TRBV24-1 to TRBJ2-5, with TRBD1 identical over 8 bases. The CDR3 runs to 18 residues. Trimming took 0 bases from V and 3 from J; bases not matched to a gene: 11. Germline-derived CDR1 and CDR2 are KGHDR and SFDVKD. The CDR3 region is CATSDLGSSDRAEETQYF. The CDR3 nucleotides are TGTGCCACCAGTGATTTGGGTTCTTCGGACAGGGCCGAAGAGACCCAGTACTTC.

This chain joins TRBV14 and TRBJ1-2; TRBD1 aligns across 7 bases. Trimming cost V 1 base and J 4 bases; bases outside gene matches: 6. CDR1 is SGHDN, CDR2 FVKESK, per germline. The CDR3 is 15 amino acids. The CDR3 loop is CASSQAGDSAYGYTF. The DNA of the CDR3 is TGTGCCAGCAGCCAAGCCGGGGACAGCGCCTATGGCTACACCTTC.